This TCR beta chain was identified in a study of blood T cell repertoires in COVID-19 (dated by TCRdb to about 2020). With respect to the entire study: The collaborator samples originated in the United States, Italy and Spain and spanned the acute and convalescent phases of COVID-19. The material from the prospective study consisted of cDNA or gDNA derived from T cells, B-cell-depleted T cells, or PBMCs. The dataset comprised deeply sampled blood TCRbeta repertoires from subjects exposed to, actively infected with, or recovered from COVID-19. A freely available public database, intended as a resource for researchers studying the immune response to SARS-CoV-2, is where the repertoires were released. The samples were drawn from the first 160 participants of the ongoing ImmuneRACE study and from 1,254 subjects provided by 6 global collaborators. The sample metadata nearly always contained a de-identified subject ID, COVID-19 status, age in years and sex. Where available, HLA class I and class II types were taken from metadata supplied by the sample provider and were not determined by assay-based typing. Overall study outcomes, separate from this receptor: The amount of clinical and demographic metadata varied by source and participant and was provided uncurated.

TCRbeta CDR3 regions were amplified from genomic DNA using the immunoSEQ Assay, a bias-controlled multiplex PCR. Under the source paper's analysis protocol: The number of nucleated cells in each sample was estimated from the amplification of reference gene primers within the assay. To quantify the absolute abundance of each unique TCRbeta CDR3 rearrangement, sequence reads were collapsed and filtered. For each sample, productive Simpson clonality was calculated by taking the square root of Simpson's diversity index across productive rearrangements. TCRdb took this table from immuneACCESS and kept in-frame rearrangements with V and J called. Such tables lack part of the clones; where checked against another copy, unresolved V genes explain under half of the gap, and the rest is unexplained. The V and J calls and clone size were taken over from that table, and D and trimming were inferred from the DNA. The sample table lists about 190,000 clones, about four fifths of them with a count of one. The ten most abundant clones make up around 6.9% of the sample.

Comment on this clone: Which antigen it targets is not known. Per-base qualities were not stored, and no clone one base away is much larger.

Each collaborating institution followed its own protocols to collect whole blood in K2EDTA tubes. For TCRbeta analysis, collaborator samples were shipped as frozen whole blood, as isolated PBMCs, or as DNA extracted from either sample type. CDR3 length: 14 amino acids, cysteine to phenylalanine. CDR3 DNA only is kept here, 42 bases in frame from base 1. Sequences MNHEY (CDR1) and SVGAGI (CDR2) are obtained from the germline V gene. V is trimmed back by 4 bases and J by 7 bases, and the junction contains 6 bases that no gene match accounts for. Sequencing was carried out using peripheral blood. The receptor comes from a man aged 60 to 75 with acute or convalescent COVID-19. The chain was built from TRBV6-5 and TRBJ1-2; 10 bases in the middle match TRBD1. Read as DNA, the sequence is TGTGCCAGCAGTTTCTCCGGGACAGGGGTTGGCTACACCTTC. This gives the protein CASSFSGTGVGYTF.